The TCR beta chain described here comes from a study of cytomegalovirus exposure and HLA in healthy donors. Turning to this clone: Antigen: not known.

Study-wide findings and caveats: Later on, an analysis showed TCR association rates differing by HLA locus, with DRB1 the most and HLA-C the fewest.

PCR amplification relied on 60 Vbeta primers (plus 13 Jbeta primers). Some clones are missing from TCRdb's copy, which holds only in-frame ones; the method was immunoSEQ multiplex PCR. The table gives just over 200,000 clones; the top ten clones make up roughly 1.2% of it. The CDR3 has 16 amino acids. Trimming shortened V by 1 base and J by 2 bases, and 12 bases separated the two germline ends. The germline V gene has CDR1 MNHNS and CDR2 SASEGT. Specimen: PBMCs. This TCR derives from a girl aged 2-10 years in good health and CMV-seropositive. This chain uses TRBV6-1 with TRBJ1-5, with D perhaps TRBD1 (5 bases). The CDR3 loop reads CASSEVWTGGNQPQHF. Here the CDR3 DNA reads TGTGCCAGCAGTGAAGTTTGGACGGGGGGCAATCAGCCCCAGCATTTT.